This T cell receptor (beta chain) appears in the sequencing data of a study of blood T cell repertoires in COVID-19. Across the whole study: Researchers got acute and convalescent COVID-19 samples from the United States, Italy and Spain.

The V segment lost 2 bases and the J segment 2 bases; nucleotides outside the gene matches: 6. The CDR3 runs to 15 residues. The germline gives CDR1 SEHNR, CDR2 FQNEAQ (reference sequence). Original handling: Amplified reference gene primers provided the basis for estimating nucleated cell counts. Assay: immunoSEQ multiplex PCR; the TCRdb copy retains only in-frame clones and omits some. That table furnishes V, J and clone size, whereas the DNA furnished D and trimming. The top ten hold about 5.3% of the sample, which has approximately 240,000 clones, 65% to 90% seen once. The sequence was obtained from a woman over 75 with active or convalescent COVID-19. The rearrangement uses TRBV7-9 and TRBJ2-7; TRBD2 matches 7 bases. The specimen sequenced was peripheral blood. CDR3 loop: CASSLRSGKPYEQYF. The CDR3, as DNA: TGTGCCAGCAGCTTAAGAAGCGGGAAGCCCTACGAGCAGTACTTC.